These 18 T cell receptor beta chains originate from one sample sequenced in a study of T cell responses to AZD1222 COVID-19 vaccine. Using immunoSEQ multiplex PCR, the repertoire was profiled, and TCRdb retains in-frame clones only, with some absent. Among 110,000 or so clones listed, around 87% were seen once. The sample was peripheral blood, taken 28 days after the second AZD1222 dose. Receptors were obtained from an adult who received the AZD1222 COVID-19 vaccine.

This chain's CDR3 is CASSPSFGSYNEQFF. In DNA form, the CDR3 reads TGTGCCAGCAGCCCCAGTTTCGGGAGCTACAATGAGCAGTTCTTC. The V gene is TRBV7-9, the J gene TRBJ2-1; a weak D match, TRBD2 (6 bases). The CDR3 is 15 residues long. Germline values: CDR1 SEHNR, CDR2 FQNEAQ (reference sequence). Trimming removed 5 bases from V and 3 bases from J, with 14 bases in between.

The chain joins TRBV9 to TRBJ2-1; D gene uncertain. This CDR3 is 11 amino acids long. Germline loops: CDR1 SGDLS, CDR2 YYNGEE. Trimming left V 0 bases short and J 8 bases short, with 3 bases between. CDR3 protein: CASSVGDEQFF. Here the CDR3 DNA reads TGTGCCAGCAGCGTAGGTGATGAGCAGTTCTTC.

CDR3 nucleotide sequence: TGTGCCAGCAGCCCGACCTGGACTAGCGGGAGGGGAGATGAGCAGTTCTTC. It specifies CASSPTWTSGRGDEQFF. The rearrangement uses TRBV28 and TRBJ2-1; 15 bases are shared with TRBD2. Germline CDR1 reads MDHEN; CDR2 reads SYDVKM. Losses at the gene ends were 6 bases for V and 8 bases for J; bases not matched to a gene: 11. The CDR3 has 17 amino acids.

The chain combines TRBV18 with TRBJ1-6, with D unresolved. Trimming removed 4 bases at V and 5 bases at J, with 9 bases between. The CDR3 runs 14 residues. Germline lookup yields CDR1 KGHSH and CDR2 LQKENI. Here the CDR3 DNA reads TGTGCCAGCTCACTTCAGGAAAATAATTCACCCCTCCACTTT. It specifies CASSLQENNSPLHF.

The rearrangement joins TRBV28 to TRBJ2-7; D is unresolved. V shed 4 bases and J shed 3 bases, with 13 bases lying between them. Germline assignment: CDR1 MDHEN and CDR2 SYDVKM. CDR3 length equals 14 residues. The CDR3 DNA follows: TGTGCCAGCAGTTCCATCGTGACGAGCTACGAGCAGTACTTC. This gives the protein CASSSIVTSYEQYF.

The chain is built from TRBV6-2 or TRBV6-3 and TRBJ2-5; 10 nucleotides line up with TRBD2. Germline CDR1 reads MNHEY; CDR2 reads SVGEGT. V gave up 4 bases and J gave up 5 bases; unmatched junction bases: 7. CDR3 length equals 15 residues. The CDR3 loop reads CASSSVAGGRETQYF. The CDR3 DNA follows: TGTGCCAGCAGTTCCGTAGCGGGGGGCCGTGAGACCCAGTACTTC.

The chain couples TRBV6-6 to TRBJ1-6; D is unclear. The CDR3 extends over 16 amino acids. V was pared by 7 bases and J by 0 bases, with 13 bases between. The germline gives CDR1 MNHNY, CDR2 SVGAGI (reference sequence). In nucleotides, the CDR3 is TGTGCCAGCATTTCCGAACAGAGCTCCTATAATTCACCCCTCCACTTT. This gives the protein CASISEQSSYNSPLHF.

The V gene is TRBV30, the J gene TRBJ1-2, with D unresolved. Germline lookup yields CDR1 GTSNPN and CDR2 SVGIG (reference sequence). V lost 0 bases to trimming and J lost 7 bases, with 12 bases between them. The CDR3 contains 13 residues. CDR3 nucleotide sequence: TGTGCCTGGAGTGTCGGGCCGATCGTTGGCTACACCTTC. Translating gives CAWSVGPIVGYTF.

The chain combines TRBV5-4 with TRBJ1-4; D unresolved. Germline V CDR1 and CDR2: SGHNT, YYREEE (reference sequence). The CDR3 length is 15 residues. V lost 0 bases, J lost 3 bases, and 9 bases lay in between. The CDR3 reads CASSLGGVPNEKLFF. The CDR3 DNA sequence: TGTGCCAGCAGCTTGGGTGGGGTCCCTAATGAAAAACTGTTTTTT.

In this sample, this clone turned up a few times. CDR3 DNA: TGTGCCATCAGTGATCTTTGGGAGACCTCCTACGAGCAGTACTTC. Protein sequence: CAISDLWETSYEQYF. The rearrangement links TRBV10-3 to TRBJ2-7; possible D gene TRBD2, 5 bases. Deletions cut 3 bases from V and 0 bases from J, with 12 bases between. This CDR3 contains 15 residues. Germline lookup yields CDR1 ENHRY and CDR2 SYGVKD.

This sequence joins TRBV18 and TRBJ1-4; D remains unclear. The CDR3 has 14 amino acids. The V gene's germline CDR1 is KGHSH and CDR2 LQKENI. V gave up 5 bases and J gave up 0 bases, with 7 bases separating them. The CDR3, as DNA: TGTGCCAGCTCAAACTTGGCAACTAATGAAAAACTGTTTTTT. It encodes CASSNLATNEKLFF.

This chain uses TRBV7-9 with TRBJ1-2, with 8 nucleotides matching TRBD1. Germline CDR1 SEHNR, CDR2 FQNEAQ (reference sequence). There are 14 residues in the CDR3. V dropped 2 bases and J dropped 8; count of bases not matched to a gene: 7. DNA of the CDR3: TGTGCCAGCAGCTTACTACAGGGGGTGAACGGCTACACCTTC. Its translation is CASSLLQGVNGYTF.

This CDR3 is CASSYSGQANNEQFF. In nucleotides, the CDR3 is TGTGCCAGCAGTTACTCCGGGCAAGCCAACAATGAGCAGTTCTTC. J is TRBJ2-1 and V is TRBV6-6; D uncertain. Germline lookup yields CDR1 MNHNY and CDR2 SVGAGI (reference sequence). Trimming stripped 0 bases from V and 5 bases from J, with 11 bases between. The CDR3 covers 15 residues.

This clone has more than one count but fewer than ten. The genes are TRBV11-2 and TRBJ1-5; D unclear. Germline lookup yields CDR1 SGHAT and CDR2 FQNNGV. CDR3 length: 13 amino acids. V lost 1 base and J 1 base, leaving 2 bases between the germline ends. The DNA for the CDR3 is TGTGCCAGCAGCTTAGGGAGCAATCAGCCCCAGCATTTT. This gives the protein CASSLGSNQPQHF.

This clone has at least ten counts. The chain combines TRBV7-3 with TRBJ2-1; 7 bases agree with TRBD2. CDR3 length equals 16 residues. Germline V lookup: CDR1 SGHTA, CDR2 FQGTGA. The trim removed 5 bases at V and 4 bases at J, leaving 11 bases unmatched. The CDR3 bases are TGTGCCAGCAGCCCGAACCCGGGACTACATTACAATGAGCAGTTCTTC. This codes for CASSPNPGLHYNEQFF.

Comment on this clone: Germline and junction disagree at one end, which may indicate a read error. This chain links TRBV12-3 or TRBV12-4 with TRBJ1-3; possible D gene TRBD1, 5 bases. The CDR3 runs to 13 residues. In nucleotides, the CDR3 is TGTGCCAGCAGTTTGGGGCGACAGCCGCTCTCTCGATTT. This gives the protein CASSLGRQPLSRF.

The chain joins TRBV7-2 to TRBJ2-1; 10 nucleotides match TRBD2. V was pared by 0 bases and J by 10 bases, with 6 bases of the junction left unmatched. The V gene's germline CDR1 is SGHTA and CDR2 FQGNSA. There are 15 residues in the CDR3. The CDR3 DNA follows: TGTGCCAGCAGCTTAGCAACTAGCGGGACGTCCGAGCAGTTCTTC. It specifies CASSLATSGTSEQFF. Using reference TRBV7-2 and TRBJ2-1 for the parts outside the CDR3, the full variable domain is GAGVSQSPSNKVTEKGKDVELRCDPISGHTALYWYRQSLGQGLEFLIYFQGNSAPDKSGLPSDRFSAERTGGSVSTLTIQRTQQEDSAVYLCASSLATSGTSEQFFGPGTRLTVL.

This CDR3 is CASSLVGLDYNEQFF. The CDR3 region has the DNA TGTGCCAGCAGCCTGGTGGGACTAGACTACAATGAGCAGTTCTTC. The gene calls are TRBV11-1 and TRBJ2-1, with 8 bases fitting TRBD2. Germline assignment: CDR1 SGHAT and CDR2 FQDESV (reference sequence). CDR3 size: 15 residues. V lost 5 bases to trimming and J lost 3 bases; unmatched junction nucleotides: 6.